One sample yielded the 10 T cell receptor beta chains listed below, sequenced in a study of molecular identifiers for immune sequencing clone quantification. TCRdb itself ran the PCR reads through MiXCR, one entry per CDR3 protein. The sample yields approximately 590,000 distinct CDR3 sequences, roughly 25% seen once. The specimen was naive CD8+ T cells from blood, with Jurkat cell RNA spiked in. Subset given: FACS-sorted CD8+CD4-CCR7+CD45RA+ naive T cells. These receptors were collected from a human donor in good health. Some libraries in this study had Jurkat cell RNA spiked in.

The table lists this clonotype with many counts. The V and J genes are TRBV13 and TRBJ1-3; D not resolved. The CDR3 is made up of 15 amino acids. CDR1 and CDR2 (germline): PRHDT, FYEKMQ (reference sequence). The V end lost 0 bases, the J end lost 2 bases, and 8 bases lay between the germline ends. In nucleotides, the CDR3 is TGTGCCAGCAGCTTAGGCGCCGGTACTGGAAACACCATATATTTT. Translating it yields CASSLGAGTGNTIYF.

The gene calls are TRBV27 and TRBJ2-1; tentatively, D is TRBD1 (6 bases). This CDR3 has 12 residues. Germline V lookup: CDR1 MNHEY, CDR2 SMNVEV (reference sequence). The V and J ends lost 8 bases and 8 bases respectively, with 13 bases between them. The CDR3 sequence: CASGGGEYEQFF. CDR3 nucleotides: TGTGCCAGCGGGGGCGGAGAGTATGAGCAGTTCTTC.

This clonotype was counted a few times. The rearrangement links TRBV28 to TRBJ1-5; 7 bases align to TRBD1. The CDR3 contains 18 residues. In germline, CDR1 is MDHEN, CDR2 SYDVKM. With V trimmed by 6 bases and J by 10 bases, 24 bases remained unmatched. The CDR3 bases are TGTGCCAGCAGCTATAGGGACAGTCATCTCCCCCCGACGGTACCCCAGCATTTT. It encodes CASSYRDSHLPPTVPQHF. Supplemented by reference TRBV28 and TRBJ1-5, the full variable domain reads DVKVTQSSRYLVKRTGEKVFLECVQDMDHENMFWYRQDPGLGLRLIYFSYDVKMKEKGDIPEGYSVSREKKERFSLILESASTNQTSMYLCASSYRDSHLPPTVPQHFGDGTRLSIL.

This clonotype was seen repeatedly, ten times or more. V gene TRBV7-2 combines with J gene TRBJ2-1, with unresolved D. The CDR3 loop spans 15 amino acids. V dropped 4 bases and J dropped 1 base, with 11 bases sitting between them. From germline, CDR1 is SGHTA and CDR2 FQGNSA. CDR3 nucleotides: TGTGCCAGCAGCTCCACAGCTCCGTCCTACAATGAGCAGTTCTTC. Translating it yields CASSSTAPSYNEQFF.

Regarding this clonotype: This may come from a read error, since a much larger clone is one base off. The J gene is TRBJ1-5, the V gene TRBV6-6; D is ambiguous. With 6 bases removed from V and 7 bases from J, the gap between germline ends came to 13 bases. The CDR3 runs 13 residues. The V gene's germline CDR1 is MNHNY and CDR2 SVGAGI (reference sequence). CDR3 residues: CASSHGGEQPQHF. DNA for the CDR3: TGTGCCAGCAGCCACGGAGGAGAGCAGCCCCAGCATTTT.

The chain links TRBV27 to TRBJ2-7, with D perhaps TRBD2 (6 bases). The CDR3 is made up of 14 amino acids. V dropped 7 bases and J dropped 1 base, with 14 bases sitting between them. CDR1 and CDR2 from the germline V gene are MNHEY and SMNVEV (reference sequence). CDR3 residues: CASKGGGNSYEQYF. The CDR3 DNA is TGTGCCAGCAAAGGTGGAGGGAATTCCTACGAGCAGTACTTC.

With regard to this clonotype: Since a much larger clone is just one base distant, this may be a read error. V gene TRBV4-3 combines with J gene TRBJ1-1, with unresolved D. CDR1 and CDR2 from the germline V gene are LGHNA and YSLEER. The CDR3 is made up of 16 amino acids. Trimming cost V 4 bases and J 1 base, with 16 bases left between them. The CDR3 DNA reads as TGCGCCAGCAGCCTAGATTCCACAAGACAGAACACTGAAGCTTTCTTT. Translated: CASSLDSTRQNTEAFF.

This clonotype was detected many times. The CDR3 DNA follows: TGCAGTGCTCGAAAAGGGGGGGACTACGAGCAGTACTTC. It translates to CSARKGGDYEQYF. The rearrangement links TRBV20-1 to TRBJ2-7; D may be TRBD2 (7 bases). Germline loops: CDR1 DFQATT, CDR2 SNEGSKA (reference sequence). CDR3 length: 13 residues. V lost 5 bases, J lost 3 bases, and 14 bases lay in between.

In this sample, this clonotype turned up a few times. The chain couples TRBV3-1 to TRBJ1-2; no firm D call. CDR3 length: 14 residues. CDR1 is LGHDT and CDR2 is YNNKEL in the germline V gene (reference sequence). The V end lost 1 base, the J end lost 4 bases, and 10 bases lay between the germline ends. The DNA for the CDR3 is TGTGCCAGCAGCCAAGTAGAGACGGTCTATGGCTACACCTTC. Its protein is CASSQVETVYGYTF.

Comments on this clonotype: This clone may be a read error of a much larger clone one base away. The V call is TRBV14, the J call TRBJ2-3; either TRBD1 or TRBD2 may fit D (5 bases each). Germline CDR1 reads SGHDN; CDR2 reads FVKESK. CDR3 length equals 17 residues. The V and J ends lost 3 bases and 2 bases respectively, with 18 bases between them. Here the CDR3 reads CASSHLDPGRSTDTQYF. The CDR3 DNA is TGTGCCAGCAGCCACCTAGATCCGGGACGCTCCACAGATACGCAGTATTTT.